The 12 T cell receptor beta chains given below trace back to one sample, sequenced in a study of CD8+CD57+ T cells in acquired aplastic anemia. Genomic DNA was employed as the template in profiling TCR beta VDJ and CDR3. Using its own MiXCR run on the reads, TCRdb lists one record per CDR3 protein. The table shows approximately 130,000 distinct CDR3 sequences, with roughly two fifths occurring only once. Sequenced input: sorted CD4+, CD8+, or CD8+CD57+ T cells (not recorded which) from PBMCs. These receptors were taken from a human donor in good health, serving as a control.

Within the sample, this clonotype is medium-sized. The rearrangement links TRBV15 to TRBJ2-7; no definite D call. The CDR3 runs to 14 residues. Germline loops: CDR1 LNHNV, CDR2 YYDKDF (reference sequence). The V gene lost 3 bases and the J gene lost 6 bases, with 15 bases spanning the gap. CDR3 DNA: TGTGCCACCAGCAGTCACACGCTGGGAATCGAGCAGTACTTC. Protein: CATSSHTLGIEQYF.

This clonotype was recorded many times. The chain employs TRBV10-3 and TRBJ2-7, with TRBD1 matching 12 bases. This CDR3 comprises 18 residues. The V gene end was trimmed by 2 bases and the J gene end by 9 bases; junction bases not matched to a gene: 17. Per the germline V gene, CDR1 is ENHRY and CDR2 is SYGVKD. DNA of the CDR3: TGTGCCATCAGTGAGCCCATCATGGGACAGGGGGCGTTTACTGGGCAGTACTTC. The encoded protein is CAISEPIMGQGAFTGQYF.

This chain links TRBV7-2 with TRBJ1-2, with D possibly TRBD1 on 5 matching bases. This CDR3 has 13 residues. Germline V CDR1 and CDR2: SGHTA, FQGNSA. Trimming took off 5 bases at V and 5 bases at J, with 12 bases between the two ends. The CDR3 sequence: CASSGQGRYGYTF. CDR3 DNA sequence: TGTGCCAGCAGCGGCCAGGGAAGATATGGCTACACCTTC.

This clonotype was recorded once. This chain links TRBV27 with TRBJ2-4; TRBD1 matches 7 bases. V dropped 6 bases and J dropped 2; count of bases not matched to a gene: 4. CDR3 length: 14 residues. In germline, CDR1 is MNHEY, CDR2 SMNVEV (reference sequence). The CDR3 DNA reads TGTGCCAGCAGCCCAAGGGGGCCCAAAAACATTCAGTACTTC. Translation: CASSPRGPKNIQYF.

This clonotype was counted at least ten times. V and J are TRBV12-3 or TRBV12-4 and TRBJ1-1; unclear D gene. The V gene lost 5 bases and the J gene lost 4 bases, with 17 bases spanning the gap. The CDR3 contains 15 residues. CDR3 sequence reads: CASSAGRGRATEAFF. The CDR3 region has the DNA TGTGCCAGCAGTGCCGGTCGTGGGAGGGCCACTGAAGCTTTCTTT.

To note about this clonotype: A much larger clonotype is one base distant, so this may be a read error. The chain combines TRBV20-1 with TRBJ1-3; a possible D gene is TRBD1 (5 bases). V lost 2 bases to trimming and J lost 4 bases, with 15 bases between them. This CDR3 has 15 amino acids. Per the germline V gene, CDR1 is DFQATT and CDR2 is SNEGSKA (reference sequence). CDR3 bases: TGCAGTGCTAGAATGCAGGGTGGTTTAGGAAACACCATATATTTT. Protein product: CSARMQGGLGNTIYF.

This chain connects TRBV10-1 to TRBJ2-3, with 9 bases identical to TRBD1. The V gene's germline CDR1 is WNHNN and CDR2 SYGVQD (reference sequence). V shed 8 bases and J 5 bases; nucleotides not matched to a gene: 17. This CDR3 has 17 residues. CDR3 residues: CASRGTGLTGLGDTQYF. The CDR3, as DNA: TGCGCCAGCCGCGGGACAGGGCTTACAGGCTTGGGAGATACGCAGTATTTT.

This clonotype came up many times. The genes are TRBV20-1 and TRBJ1-2; TRBD1 is a possible D gene (5 bases). V gave up 6 bases and J gave up 11 bases, with 16 bases separating them. The germline CDR1 and CDR2 sequences are DFQATT and SNEGSKA (reference sequence). This CDR3 comprises 11 residues. The CDR3 here is CSARTGDVYTF. In nucleotides, the CDR3 is TGCAGTGCCCGAACCGGGGACGTTTACACCTTC.

This clonotype was seen many times. The chain uses TRBV5-1 and TRBJ2-7; 13 nucleotides agree with TRBD2. This CDR3 is 17 amino acids long. J was trimmed by 0 bases and V by 4 bases; bases with no gene match: 7. From germline, CDR1 is SGHRS and CDR2 YFSETQ. CDR3: CASSKGLAGVSSYEQYF. The CDR3 DNA is TGCGCCAGCAGCAAAGGACTAGCGGGAGTGAGCTCCTACGAGCAGTACTTC.

V gene TRBV15 combines with J gene TRBJ1-1; unclear D gene. From germline, CDR1 is LNHNV and CDR2 YYDKDF (reference sequence). Trimming took 7 bases from V and 3 from J, leaving 12 bases between them. The CDR3 sequence is 13 residues long. CDR3 loop: CATTTGGDTEAFF. CDR3 in DNA: TGTGCCACCACTACTGGCGGAGACACTGAAGCTTTCTTT.

The chain employs TRBV19 and TRBJ1-2; 10 bases line up with TRBD1. The CDR3 is 16 amino acids. V was clipped by 6 bases and J by 2 bases; unmatched bases: 9. Germline CDR1 reads LNHDA; CDR2 reads SQIVND (reference sequence). CDR3 nucleotides: TGTGCCAGTAGCACTCCGGGACAGGGGCCGAACTATGGCTACACCTTC. It is translated as CASSTPGQGPNYGYTF. The variable domain in full, with the rest retrieved from reference TRBV19 and TRBJ1-2, is DGGITQSPKYLFRKEGQNVTLSCEQNLNHDAMYWYRQDPGQGLRLIYYSQIVNDFQKGDIAEGYSVSREKKESFPLTVTSAQKNPTAFYLCASSTPGQGPNYGYTFGSGTRLTVV.

V usage is TRBV29-1 and J usage is TRBJ2-7; 8 nucleotides match TRBD1. CDR1 is SQVTM and CDR2 is ANQGSEA in the germline V gene. The V segment lost 7 bases and the J segment 2 bases; nucleotides outside the gene matches: 10. This CDR3 has 14 amino acids. The CDR3 DNA reads TGCAGCGCTTCCCGGGACAGGAGACCCTACGAGCAGTACTTC. Protein sequence: CSASRDRRPYEQYF.